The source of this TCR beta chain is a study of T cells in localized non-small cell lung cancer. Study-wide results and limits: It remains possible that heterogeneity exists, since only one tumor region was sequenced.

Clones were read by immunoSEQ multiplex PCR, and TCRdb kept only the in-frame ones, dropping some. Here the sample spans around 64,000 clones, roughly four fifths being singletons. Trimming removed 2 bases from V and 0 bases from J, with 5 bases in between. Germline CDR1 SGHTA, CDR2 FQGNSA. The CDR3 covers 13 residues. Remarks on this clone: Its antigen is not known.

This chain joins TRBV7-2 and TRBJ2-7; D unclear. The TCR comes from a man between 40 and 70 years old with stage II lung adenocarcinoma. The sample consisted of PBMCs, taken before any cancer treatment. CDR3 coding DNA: TGTGCCAGCAGCTTAAAGGGCTCCTACGAGCAGTACTTC. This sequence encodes CASSLKGSYEQYF.